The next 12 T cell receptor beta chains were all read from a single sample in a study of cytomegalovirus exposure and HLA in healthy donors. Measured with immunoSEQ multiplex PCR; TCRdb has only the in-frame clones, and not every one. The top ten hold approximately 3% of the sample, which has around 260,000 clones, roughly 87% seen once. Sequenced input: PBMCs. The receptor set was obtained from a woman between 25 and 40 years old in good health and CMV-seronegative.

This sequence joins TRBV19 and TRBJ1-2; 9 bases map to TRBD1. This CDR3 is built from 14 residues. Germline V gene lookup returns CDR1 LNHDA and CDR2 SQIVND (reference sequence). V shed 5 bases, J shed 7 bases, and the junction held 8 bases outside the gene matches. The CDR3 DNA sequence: TGTGCCAGTAGTGCCAGGACAGGGGAAATTGGCTACACCTTC. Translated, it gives CASSARTGEIGYTF.

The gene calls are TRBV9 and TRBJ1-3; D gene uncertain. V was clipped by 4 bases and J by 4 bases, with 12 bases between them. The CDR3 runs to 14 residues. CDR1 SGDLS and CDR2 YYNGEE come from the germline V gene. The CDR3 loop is CASSPTGSGNTIYF. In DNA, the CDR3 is TGTGCCAGCAGCCCCACTGGGAGCGGAAACACCATATATTTT.

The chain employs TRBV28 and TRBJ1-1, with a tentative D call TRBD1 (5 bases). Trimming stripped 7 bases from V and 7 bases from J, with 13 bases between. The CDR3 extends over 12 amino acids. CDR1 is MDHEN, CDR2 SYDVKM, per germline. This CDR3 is CASMKGWGEAFF. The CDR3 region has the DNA TGTGCCAGCATGAAGGGGTGGGGTGAAGCTTTCTTT. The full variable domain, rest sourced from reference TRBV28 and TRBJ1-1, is DVKVTQSSRYLVKRTGEKVFLECVQDMDHENMFWYRQDPGLGLRLIYFSYDVKMKEKGDIPEGYSVSREKKERFSLILESASTNQTSMYLCASMKGWGEAFFGQGTRLTVV.

Here the CDR3 DNA reads TGTGCCAGCAGCCCCGCCTCAGGACTAGCTTGGACCCAGTACTTC. This gives the protein CASSPASGLAWTQYF. The genes are TRBV7-9 and TRBJ2-5; 8 nucleotides agree with TRBD2. This CDR3 is 15 amino acids long. J was trimmed by 7 bases and V by 5 bases; bases with no gene match: 12. CDR1 is SEHNR, CDR2 FQNEAQ, per germline (reference sequence).

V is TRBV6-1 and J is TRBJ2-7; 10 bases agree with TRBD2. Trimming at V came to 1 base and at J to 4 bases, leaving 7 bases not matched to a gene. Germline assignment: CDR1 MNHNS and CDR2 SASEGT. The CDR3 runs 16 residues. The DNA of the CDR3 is TGTGCCAGCAGTGAAGGGGCTAGCGGGAGTCTTTACGAGCAGTACTTC. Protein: CASSEGASGSLYEQYF.

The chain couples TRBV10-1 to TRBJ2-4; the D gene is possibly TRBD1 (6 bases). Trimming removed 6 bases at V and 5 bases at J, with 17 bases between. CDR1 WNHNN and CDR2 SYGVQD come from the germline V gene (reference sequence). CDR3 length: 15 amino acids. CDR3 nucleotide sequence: TGCGCCAGCAGGGGACACAACGCACTCGAAAACATTCAGTACTTC. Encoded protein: CASRGHNALENIQYF.

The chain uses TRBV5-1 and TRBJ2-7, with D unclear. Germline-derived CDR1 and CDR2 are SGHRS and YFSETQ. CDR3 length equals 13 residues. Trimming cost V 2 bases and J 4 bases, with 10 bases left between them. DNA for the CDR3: TGCGCCAGCAGCTTCTCCTTTGGATACGAGCAGTACTTC. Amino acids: CASSFSFGYEQYF. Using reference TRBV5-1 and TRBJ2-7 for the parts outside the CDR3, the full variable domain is KAGVTQTPRYLIKTRGQQVTLSCSPISGHRSVSWYQQTPGQGLQFLFEYFSETQRNKGNFPGRFSGRQFSNSRSEMNVSTLELGDSALYLCASSFSFGYEQYFGPGTRLTVT.

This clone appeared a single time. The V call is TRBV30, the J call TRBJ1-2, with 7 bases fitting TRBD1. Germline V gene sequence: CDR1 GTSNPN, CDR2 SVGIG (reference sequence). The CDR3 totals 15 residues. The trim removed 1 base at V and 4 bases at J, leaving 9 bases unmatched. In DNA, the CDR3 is TGTGCCTGGAGTGCAGGACAGGTCGACTTCTATGGCTACACCTTC. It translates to CAWSAGQVDFYGYTF.

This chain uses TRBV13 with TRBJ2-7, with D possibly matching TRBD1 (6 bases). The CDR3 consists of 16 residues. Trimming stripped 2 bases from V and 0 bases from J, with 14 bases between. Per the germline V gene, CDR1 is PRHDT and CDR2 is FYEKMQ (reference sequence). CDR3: CASSLIARGLSYEQYF. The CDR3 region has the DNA TGTGCCAGCAGCTTAATAGCCAGGGGCCTCTCCTACGAGCAGTACTTC. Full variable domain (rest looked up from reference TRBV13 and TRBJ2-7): AAGVIQSPRHLIKEKRETATLKCYPIPRHDTVYWYQQGPGQDPQFLISFYEKMQSDKGSIPDRFSAQQFSDYHSELNMSSLELGDSALYFCASSLIARGLSYEQYFGPGTRLTVT.

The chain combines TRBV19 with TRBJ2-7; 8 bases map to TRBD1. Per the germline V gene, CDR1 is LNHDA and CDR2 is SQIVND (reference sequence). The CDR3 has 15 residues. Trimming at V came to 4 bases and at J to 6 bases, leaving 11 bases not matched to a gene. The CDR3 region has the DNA TGTGCCAGTAGTAGAACCCCAGGACAGGGTGGCGAGCAGTACTTC. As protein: CASSRTPGQGGEQYF.

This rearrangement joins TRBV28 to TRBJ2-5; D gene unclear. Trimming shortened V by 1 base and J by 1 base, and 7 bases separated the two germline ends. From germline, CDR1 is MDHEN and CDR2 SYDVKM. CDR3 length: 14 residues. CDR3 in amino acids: CASSLYGSQETQYF. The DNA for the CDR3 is TGTGCCAGCAGTTTATACGGCAGCCAAGAGACCCAGTACTTC.

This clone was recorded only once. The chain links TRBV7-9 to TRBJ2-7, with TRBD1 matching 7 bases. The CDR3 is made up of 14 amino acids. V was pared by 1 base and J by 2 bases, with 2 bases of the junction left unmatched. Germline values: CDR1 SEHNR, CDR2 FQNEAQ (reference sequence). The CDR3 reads CASSLGTGAYEQYF. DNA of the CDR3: TGTGCCAGCAGCTTAGGGACAGGAGCCTACGAGCAGTACTTC.